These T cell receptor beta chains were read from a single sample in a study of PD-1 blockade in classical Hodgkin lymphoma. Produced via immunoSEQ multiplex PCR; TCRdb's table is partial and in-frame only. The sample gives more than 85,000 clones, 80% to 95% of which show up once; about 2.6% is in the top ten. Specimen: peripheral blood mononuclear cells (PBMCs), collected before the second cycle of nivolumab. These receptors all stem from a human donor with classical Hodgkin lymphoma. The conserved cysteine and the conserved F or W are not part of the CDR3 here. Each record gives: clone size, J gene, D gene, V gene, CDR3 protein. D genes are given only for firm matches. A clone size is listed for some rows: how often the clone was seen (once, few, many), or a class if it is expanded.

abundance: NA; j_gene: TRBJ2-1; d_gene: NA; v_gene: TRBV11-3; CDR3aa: ASSKGIEYNEQF
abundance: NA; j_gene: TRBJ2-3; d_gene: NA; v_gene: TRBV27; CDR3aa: ASSLSANTDTQY
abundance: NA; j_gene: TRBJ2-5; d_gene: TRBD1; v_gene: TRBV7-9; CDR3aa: ASSWIGTGKGETQY
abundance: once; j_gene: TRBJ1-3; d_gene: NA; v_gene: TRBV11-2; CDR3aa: ASSPSPGIFGNTIY
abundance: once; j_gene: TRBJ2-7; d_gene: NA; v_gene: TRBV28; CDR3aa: ASSFGSYEQY
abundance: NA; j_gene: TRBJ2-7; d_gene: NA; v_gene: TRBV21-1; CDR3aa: ASTPGGGTYEQY
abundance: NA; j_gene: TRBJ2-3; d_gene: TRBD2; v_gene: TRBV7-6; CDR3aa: ASSLGPSGRVHTQY
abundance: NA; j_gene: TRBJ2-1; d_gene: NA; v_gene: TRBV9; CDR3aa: ASSVNSVLSYNEQF
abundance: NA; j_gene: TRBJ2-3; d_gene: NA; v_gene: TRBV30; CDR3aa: AWSPNWPPF
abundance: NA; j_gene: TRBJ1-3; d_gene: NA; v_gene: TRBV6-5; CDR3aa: ASTGGGRPGNTIY
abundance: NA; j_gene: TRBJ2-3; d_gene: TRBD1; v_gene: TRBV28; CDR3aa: ASSFPGQDVATDTQY
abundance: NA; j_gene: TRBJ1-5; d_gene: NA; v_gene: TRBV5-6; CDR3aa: ASSFGADQPQH
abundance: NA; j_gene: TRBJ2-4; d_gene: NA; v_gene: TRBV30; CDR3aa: AWRGLAKNIQY
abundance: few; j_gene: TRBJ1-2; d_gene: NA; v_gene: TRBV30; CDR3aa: ACPFKGGFYGYT
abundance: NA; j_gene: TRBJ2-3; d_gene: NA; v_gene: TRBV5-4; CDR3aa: ASSLYSTRGDTQY
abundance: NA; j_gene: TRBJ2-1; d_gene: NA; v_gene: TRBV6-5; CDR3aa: ASSYSSGSNEQF
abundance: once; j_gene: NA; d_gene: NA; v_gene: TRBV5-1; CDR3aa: ASSLGRTQYEQY
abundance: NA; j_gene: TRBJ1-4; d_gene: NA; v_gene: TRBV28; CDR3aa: ASSFIAAGEKLF
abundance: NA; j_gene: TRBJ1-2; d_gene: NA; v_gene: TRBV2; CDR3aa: ASSGGPGYT
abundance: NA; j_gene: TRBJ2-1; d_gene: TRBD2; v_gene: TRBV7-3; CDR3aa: ASSPRTSGRLREQF
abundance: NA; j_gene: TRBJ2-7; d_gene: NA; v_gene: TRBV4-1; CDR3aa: ASSQAPGWEQY
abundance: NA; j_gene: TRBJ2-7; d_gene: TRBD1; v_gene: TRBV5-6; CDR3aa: ASSLGPTGQGIRYEQY
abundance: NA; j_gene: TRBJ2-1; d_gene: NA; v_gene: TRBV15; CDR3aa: AIASREVRGYNEQF
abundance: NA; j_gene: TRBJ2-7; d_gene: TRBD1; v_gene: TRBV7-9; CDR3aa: ASSFTGALSYEQY